Listed below are T cell receptor beta chains from one sample, sequenced in a study of T cell repertoires in cytomegalovirus infection. TCRdb independently ran MiXCR on the reads; one entry per CDR3 protein. The sample holds over 200,000 distinct CDR3 sequences; roughly an eighth are singletons and the top ten take around 9%. The material sequenced was PBMCs. The source of these receptors is a human donor in good health (CMV status not recorded). Some clones in this sample may be carry-over from other donors' samples. CDR3s include the opening cysteine and the closing phenylalanine or tryptophan. Fields, in order: D gene, J gene, clone size, V gene, CDR3 protein, CDR3 DNA. A D gene is named only where the DNA matches it firmly. Only some rows state a clone size, as once, few, many or a class for expanded clones.

>TRBD1|TRBJ1-2|NA|TRBV6-6
CASSYWTGIEGGYTF
TGTGCCAGCAGTTACTGGACAGGGATTGAGGGTGGCTACACCTTC
>TRBD1|TRBJ2-7|few|TRBV5-1
CASSLGLTGNYEQYF
TGCGCCAGCAGCTTGGGCTTGACAGGGAACTACGAGCAGTACTTC
>NA|TRBJ2-2|NA|TRBV29-1
CSVVFQRWDTGELFF
TGCAGCGTTGTTTTCCAGAGGTGGGACACCGGGGAGCTGTTTTTT
>NA|TRBJ1-2|few|TRBV6-1
CASSEPRGDRYGYTF
TGTGCCAGCAGTGAACCTCGAGGGGACCGCTATGGCTACACCTTC
>NA|TRBJ2-1|many|TRBV7-2
CASSPTDRRNEQFF
TGTGCCAGCAGCCCTACCGACAGGAGGAATGAGCAGTTCTTC
>NA|TRBJ2-7|many|TRBV7-2
CASSAGQTYEQYF
TGTGCCAGCAGCGCGGGACAGACCTACGAGCAGTACTTC
>NA|TRBJ2-7|many|TRBV7-9
CASSLAQGGESVYEQYF
TGTGCCAGCAGCTTAGCGCAAGGCGGGGAGTCTGTTTACGAGCAGTACTTC
>TRBD2|TRBJ2-5|many|TRBV28
CASSPSGRKETQYF
TGTGCCAGCAGTCCTAGCGGGAGAAAAGAGACCCAGTACTTC
>NA|TRBJ1-1|NA|TRBV6-2/TRBV6-3
CASRYDRGTTEAFF
TGTGCCAGCAGGTACGACCGGGGAACAACTGAAGCTTTCTTT
>TRBD1|TRBJ2-5|many|TRBV7-2
CASSLDRGDETQYF
TGTGCCAGCAGCTTAGACAGGGGTGACGAGACCCAGTACTTC
>NA|TRBJ1-2|NA|TRBV7-8
CASSPGIYGYTF
TGTGCCAGCAGCCCTGGAATCTATGGCTACACCTTC
>NA|TRBJ1-1|NA|TRBV5-4
CASSLGSFYTEAFF
TGTGCCAGCAGCTTGGGAAGCTTCTACACTGAAGCTTTCTTT
>TRBD2|TRBJ2-7|many|TRBV6-2/TRBV6-3
CASSYGTSAYEQYF
TGTGCCAGCAGTTACGGGACTAGCGCCTACGAGCAGTACTTC
>TRBD1|TRBJ1-1|many|TRBV6-2/TRBV6-3
CASSPRTGGLTEAFF
TGTGCCAGCAGCCCACGGACAGGGGGCCTTACTGAAGCTTTCTTT
>NA|TRBJ1-1|NA|TRBV29-1
CSVDRGNTEAFF
TGCAGCGTTGACAGGGGCAACACTGAAGCTTTCTTT
>NA|TRBJ1-1|many|TRBV5-4
CASSQRGEDTEAFF
TGTGCCAGCAGCCAGCGGGGCGAGGACACTGAAGCTTTCTTT
>TRBD1|TRBJ1-5|many|TRBV20-1
CSAPDPGTGGQPQHF
TGCAGTGCCCCAGACCCCGGGACAGGGGGTCAGCCCCAGCATTTT
>TRBD1|TRBJ1-1|many|TRBV7-2
CASSLDRGENTEAFF
TGTGCCAGCAGCTTAGACAGGGGTGAGAACACTGAAGCTTTCTTT
>NA|TRBJ2-7|once|TRBV2
CASSEDPTYYEQYF
TGTGCCAGCAGTGAAGACCCCACCTACTACGAGCAGTACTTC
>NA|TRBJ2-3|many|TRBV7-8
CASSPKRSFSTDTQYF
TGTGCCAGCAGCCCCAAAAGATCTTTTAGCACAGATACGCAGTATTTT
>TRBD2|TRBJ2-5|few|TRBV5-4
CASSPEAGLAQETQYF
TGTGCCAGCAGCCCCGAAGCTGGACTAGCCCAAGAGACCCAGTACTTC
>TRBD2|TRBJ2-3|many|TRBV20-1
CSAPPSGTDTQYF
TGCAGTGCCCCCCCTAGCGGGACAGATACGCAGTATTTT
>TRBD1|TRBJ1-2|many|TRBV29-1
CSVTDRGGNYGYTF
TGCAGCGTAACGGACAGGGGCGGGAACTATGGCTACACCTTC
>NA|TRBJ2-7|NA|TRBV9
CASSPQVGSYEQYF
TGTGCCAGCAGCCCTCAGGTAGGGTCCTACGAGCAGTACTTC
>NA|TRBJ2-1|few|TRBV19
CASRPNSYNEQFF
TGTGCCAGTCGGCCGAACTCCTACAATGAGCAGTTCTTC
>NA|TRBJ2-3|many|TRBV28
CASSYRESTDTQYF
TGTGCCAGCAGTTATCGGGAGAGCACAGATACGCAGTATTTT
>NA|TRBJ1-5|many|TRBV7-2
CASSYLQQPQHF
TGTGCCAGCAGCTATCTCCAGCAGCCCCAGCATTTT
>TRBD2|TRBJ2-3|many|TRBV6-1
CASSVSLAGGTDTQYF
TGTGCCAGCAGTGTCTCGCTAGCGGGGGGCACAGATACGCAGTATTTT
>TRBD2|TRBJ2-6|many|TRBV5-1
CASSFTSGGVSGANVLTF
TGCGCCAGCAGCTTCACTAGCGGGGGGGTGTCTGGGGCCAACGTCCTGACTTTC
>NA|TRBJ1-4|NA|TRBV9
CASSSQMGLEGTTNEKLFF
TGTGCCAGCAGCTCCCAAATGGGGCTCGAGGGAACAACTAATGAAAAACTGTTTTTT
>TRBD2|TRBJ2-1|many|TRBV12-3/TRBV12-4
CASRSGLAGGNEQFF
TGTGCCAGCAGATCGGGACTAGCGGGAGGCAATGAGCAGTTCTTC
>TRBD1|TRBJ2-1|many|TRBV7-9
CASSFRDRDSNEQFF
TGTGCCAGCAGCTTCAGAGACAGGGATTCTAATGAGCAGTTCTTC
>TRBD1|TRBJ2-2|NA|TRBV2
CASSWTGGTGELFF
TGTGCCAGCAGCTGGACAGGGGGGACCGGGGAGCTGTTTTTT
>NA|TRBJ1-2|few|TRBV20-1
CSASFSGDDGYTF
TGCAGTGCTAGCTTCTCGGGGGATGATGGCTACACCTTC
>NA|TRBJ1-2|few|TRBV19
CATSDTPGYGYTF
TGTGCCACCTCGGACACCCCTGGCTATGGCTACACCTTC
>TRBD1|TRBJ2-1|few|TRBV9
CASSGTGTGTYNEQFF
TGTGCCAGCAGCGGAACCGGGACAGGGACATACAATGAGCAGTTCTTC
>TRBD1|TRBJ1-1|NA|TRBV18
CASSRDARTGTMNTEAFF
TGTGCCAGCTCGCGAGATGCCCGGACAGGAACTATGAACACTGAAGCTTTCTTT
>NA|TRBJ2-1|many|TRBV7-9
CASTPRTGDYNEQFF
TGTGCCAGCACCCCAAGGACCGGGGACTACAATGAGCAGTTCTTC